Each of the 20 T cell receptor beta chains below was sequenced from the same sample in a study of T cell responses to AZD1222 COVID-19 vaccine. Sequenced by immunoSEQ multiplex PCR; TCRdb stores in-frame clones only, minus some. Of about 120,000 clones listed, about 90% are singletons. This sample comprised peripheral blood, obtained on day 0 of AZD1222 vaccination. All receptors come from an adult in good health.

This chain links TRBV6-1 with TRBJ2-5; D is unresolved. Germline loops: CDR1 MNHNS, CDR2 SASEGT. The V and J ends lost 1 base and 0 bases respectively, with 9 bases between them. The CDR3 is 15 residues long. This chain's CDR3 is CASSEGLAYQETQYF. The CDR3 bases are TGTGCCAGCAGTGAAGGTCTCGCGTACCAAGAGACCCAGTACTTC.

V gene TRBV5-6 combines with J gene TRBJ1-1, with D perhaps matching TRBD1 (5 bases). Germline V lookup: CDR1 SGHDT, CDR2 YYEEEE. The V and J ends lost 4 bases and 5 bases respectively, with 18 bases between them. The CDR3 is made up of 15 amino acids. Written as DNA, the CDR3 is TGTGCCAGCAGCACTTTTCGAGGGGAGTGGACTGAAGCTTTCTTT. Encoded protein: CASSTFRGEWTEAFF.

This clone was detected only once. The gene calls are TRBV12-5 and TRBJ2-1; D is perhaps TRBD1 (5 bases). Per the germline V gene, CDR1 is LGHNT and CDR2 is FRNRAP. The CDR3 sequence is 16 residues long. Trimming took off 2 bases at V and 4 bases at J, with 15 bases between the two ends. The CDR3 sequence: CASGLPFQGGYNEQFF. CDR3 in DNA: TGTGCTAGTGGTTTGCCTTTCCAGGGTGGGTACAATGAGCAGTTCTTC.

This clone is a singleton in its sample. This chain uses TRBV25-1 with TRBJ2-7, with D possibly being TRBD1 or TRBD2 (6 bases each). V was clipped by 8 bases and J by 3 bases, with 29 bases between them. The germline CDR1 and CDR2 sequences are MGHDK and SYGVNS. This CDR3 region has 18 residues. CDR3 residues: CASLRRGHLSVPFYEQYF. The DNA of the CDR3 is TGTGCCAGCCTTCGGAGGGGACACCTATCCGTCCCTTTCTACGAGCAGTACTTC.

The chain joins TRBV6-1 to TRBJ1-1; no definite D call. The germline V and J ends were trimmed by 2 bases and 7 bases, with 17 bases remaining between them. The CDR3 spans 15 residues. Germline loops: CDR1 MNHNS, CDR2 SASEGT. The CDR3 sequence: CASSERSNNRREAFF. The CDR3, as DNA: TGTGCCAGCAGTGAACGATCGAACAACCGGCGTGAAGCTTTCTTT.

V and J are TRBV4-2 and TRBJ1-3, with D perhaps matching TRBD1 (5 bases). The CDR3 contains 14 residues. V lost 0 bases and J 3 bases, leaving 6 bases between the germline ends. CDR1 and CDR2 (germline): LGHNA, YNFKEQ. CDR3 bases: TGTGCCAGCAGCCAAGACAGGGTTGGAAACACCATATATTTT. It yields the protein CASSQDRVGNTIYF.

This rearrangement joins TRBV29-1 to TRBJ1-1, with no clear D. This CDR3 contains 13 residues. Trimming took off 4 bases at V and 1 base at J, with 10 bases between the two ends. Germline values: CDR1 SQVTM, CDR2 ANQGSEA. CDR3 bases: TGCAGCGTTGGGGCCGAGTCGAACACTGAAGCTTTCTTT. Residues: CSVGAESNTEAFF. Filled out from reference TRBV29-1 and TRBJ1-1, the complete variable domain reads SAVISQKPSRDICQRGTSLTIQCQVDSQVTMMFWYRQQPGQSLTLIATANQGSEATYESGFVIDKFPISRPNLTFSTLTVSNMSPEDSSIYLCSVGAESNTEAFFGQGTRLTVV.

J is TRBJ2-7 and V is TRBV3-1 (or the pseudogene TRBV3-2), with D unresolved. The CDR3 runs to 14 residues. The V gene lost 1 base and the J gene lost 2 bases, with 9 bases spanning the gap. The germline V gene encodes CDR1 LGHDT and CDR2 YNNKEL (reference sequence). The CDR3 region has the DNA TGTGCCAGCAGCCAAGGTCGCGTAACCTACGAGCAGTACTTC. Translating it yields CASSQGRVTYEQYF.

The V gene is TRBV6-1, the J gene TRBJ2-7; D is unresolved. Trimming stripped 0 bases from V and 0 bases from J, with 15 bases between. CDR1 is MNHNS, CDR2 SASEGT, per germline. The CDR3 is 17 residues long. CDR3 region: CASSEASSQFRSYEQYF. DNA for the CDR3: TGTGCCAGCAGTGAAGCAAGTAGTCAGTTCCGCTCCTACGAGCAGTACTTC.

The V and J genes are TRBV29-1 and TRBJ1-5; no reliable D call. The CDR3 runs to 14 residues. Germline loops: CDR1 SQVTM, CDR2 ANQGSEA. The V end lost 3 bases, the J end lost 6 bases, and 15 bases lay between the germline ends. The CDR3 here is CSVEFGGGGQPQHF. CDR3 bases: TGCAGCGTTGAGTTTGGCGGAGGAGGTCAGCCCCAGCATTTT.

CDR3 coding DNA: TGTGCCAGCAGTTTAGGGACAGGGGGAAAACTGTTTTTT. This sequence encodes CASSLGTGGKLFF. V is TRBV27 and J is TRBJ1-4; 11 bases match TRBD1. This CDR3 region has 13 residues. Losses at the gene ends were 2 bases for V and 10 bases for J; bases not matched to a gene: 0. CDR1 and CDR2 (germline): MNHEY, SMNVEV (reference sequence).

This chain links TRBV12-3 or TRBV12-4 with TRBJ2-1, with D uncertain. V was clipped by 5 bases and J by 0 bases, with 5 bases between them. CDR3 length: 13 residues. CDR3 sequence reads: CASSRGSYNEQFF. In nucleotides, the CDR3 is TGTGCCAGCAGTCGAGGCTCCTACAATGAGCAGTTCTTC.

A single count supports this clone. The rearrangement joins TRBV9 to TRBJ2-7; 7 positions agree with TRBD2. The CDR3 covers 14 residues. J was trimmed by 7 bases and V by 0 bases; bases with no gene match: 7. Germline V gives CDR1 SGDLS, CDR2 YYNGEE. The CDR3 nucleotides read TGTGCCAGCAGCGTAGCTGGGGGGGGTGGTGAGCAGTACTTC. Protein: CASSVAGGGGEQYF.

The chain employs TRBV21-1 and TRBJ1-2. TRBV21-1 is deemed a pseudogene. The CDR3 contains 15 residues. CDR3 in DNA: TGTGCCAGCAGTACTAGGGAGGGGCCGGCTTATGGCTACACCTTC. Protein: CASSTREGPAYGYTF.

This chain uses TRBV7-9 with TRBJ1-1, with D perhaps matching TRBD1 (6 bases). The CDR3 spans 14 residues. Between the trimmed V and J ends, which lost 7 bases and 0 bases, there was a span of 12 bases. Germline V gene lookup returns CDR1 SEHNR and CDR2 FQNEAQ (reference sequence). As DNA, the CDR3 is TGTGCCAGCACCCAGGGACAAATGAACACTGAAGCTTTCTTT. Its protein is CASTQGQMNTEAFF.

A remark on this clone: Its ends do not fully match the called genes, so a read error is possible. V gene TRBV7-7 combines with J gene TRBJ2-5; 7 bases fit TRBD1. Germline assignment: CDR1 SSHAT and CDR2 FNYEAQ (reference sequence). CDR3 size: 14 residues. CDR3 loop: CASSLGGDQETQYF. As DNA, the CDR3 is TGTGCTAGCAGCTTAGGGGGCGACCAAGAGACCCAGTACTTC.

In its sample, this clone was seen once. The J gene is TRBJ2-1, the V gene TRBV4-1; TRBD1 might be the D (5 bases). The germline gives CDR1 MGHRA, CDR2 YSYEKL. Trimming stripped 1 base from V and 6 bases from J, with 22 bases between. The CDR3 length is 18 residues. The CDR3 bases are TGCGCCAGCAGCCAAGCTTGGGTCAGAGCCCTCCAGGGCAATGAGCAGTTCTTC. This translates into CASSQAWVRALQGNEQFF.

The gene calls are TRBV4-1 and TRBJ2-1, with 15 positions matching TRBD2. J gave up 7 bases and V 1 base, and 8 bases lay outside the gene matches. This CDR3 has 18 residues. Germline V gene sequence: CDR1 MGHRA, CDR2 YSYEKL. The CDR3 DNA is TGCGCCAGCAGCCAAGTCTTTGTAGGGACTAGCGGGAGGAATGAGCAGTTCTTC. The encoded protein is CASSQVFVGTSGRNEQFF.

The chain uses TRBV18 and TRBJ1-4; the D is unclear. CDR3 length: 15 residues. Trimming stripped 3 bases from V and 7 bases from J, with 15 bases between. CDR1 KGHSH and CDR2 LQKENI come from the germline V gene. The CDR3 region is CASSPAEIRGEKLFF. The CDR3 nucleotides read TGTGCCAGCTCACCCGCTGAAATTCGAGGTGAAAAACTGTTTTTT.

The chain is built from TRBV6-6 and TRBJ1-4, with no clear D. V lost 7 bases to trimming and J lost 9 bases, with 12 bases between them. The germline V gene has CDR1 MNHNY and CDR2 SVGAGI (reference sequence). The CDR3 has 12 amino acids. DNA of the CDR3: TGTGCCAGCACCCCCATGAGACAAAAACTGTTTTTT. As protein: CASTPMRQKLFF.